In this sample, the clone carrying this T cell receptor (beta chain) turned up many times. Per germline, CDR1 MGHRA and CDR2 YSYEKL. V lost 0 bases and J 2 bases, leaving 10 bases between the germline ends. The CDR3 extends over 15 amino acids. This entry comes from a study of spatial heterogeneity in lung cancer. Time point denoted: sample taken at primary tumor resection. Unsorted whole RNA from tumor, nontumor lung or frozen PBMC underwent sequencing. A unique molecular identifier was attached to every TCR cDNA molecule. TCRdb fed the 5' RACE reads into MiXCR, producing one record per CDR3 protein. The table includes 5,500 to 8,000 distinct CDR3 sequences, about a fifth detected once.

The chain combines TRBV4-1 with TRBJ1-2; D call uncertain. This clonotype was sampled from a female donor with early-stage non-small cell lung cancer. Sequenced material: PBMCs, taken at surgery. In DNA form, the CDR3 reads TGCGCCAGCAGCCAAGACACAACCTCGAACTATGGCTACACCTTC. As protein: CASSQDTTSNYGYTF.